The source of this T cell receptor (beta chain) is a study of blood T cell repertoires in COVID-19. Overall study: COVID-19 samples from acute and convalescent phases originated in the United States, Italy and Spain. The analysed material was cDNA or gDNA that came from T cells, B-cell-depleted T cells, or PBMCs.

Methods used by the authors: Amplified reference gene primers provided the basis for estimating nucleated cell counts. Generated by immunoSEQ multiplex PCR, the TCRdb table keeps only in-frame clones and is missing some. Clone size and the V and J calls come from that table; the DNA yielded D and trimming. The table lists 85,000 to 120,000 clones, about 87% of them singletons. The CDR3 consists of 12 residues. Germline V CDR1 and CDR2: MDHEN, SYDVKM. Unmatched junction bases numbered 4, after V lost 10 bases and J lost 3 bases. The origin of this receptor is a man aged 45-65 years with active or convalescent COVID-19. This chain joins TRBV28 and TRBJ2-7; 9 nucleotides align to TRBD1. The sample taken for sequencing was peripheral blood. The CDR3 nucleotides are TGTGCCACCCGGGACAGGGTCTACGAGCAGTACTTC. It translates to CATRDRVYEQYF.